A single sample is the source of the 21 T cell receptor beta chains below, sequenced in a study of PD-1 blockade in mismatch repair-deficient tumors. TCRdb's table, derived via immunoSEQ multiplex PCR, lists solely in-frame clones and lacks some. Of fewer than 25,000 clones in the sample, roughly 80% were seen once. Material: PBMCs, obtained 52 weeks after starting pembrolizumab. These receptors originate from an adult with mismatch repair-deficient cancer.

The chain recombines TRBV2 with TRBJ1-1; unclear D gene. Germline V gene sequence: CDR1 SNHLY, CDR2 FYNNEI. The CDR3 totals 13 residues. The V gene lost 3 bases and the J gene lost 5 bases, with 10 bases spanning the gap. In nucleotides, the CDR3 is TGTGCCAGCAGTGATATGAGGGTTACTGAAGCTTTCTTT. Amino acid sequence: CASSDMRVTEAFF.

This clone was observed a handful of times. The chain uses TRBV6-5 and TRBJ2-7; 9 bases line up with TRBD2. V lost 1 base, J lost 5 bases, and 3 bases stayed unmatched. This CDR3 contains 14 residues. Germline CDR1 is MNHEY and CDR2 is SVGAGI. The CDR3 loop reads CASSYFGTSHEQYF. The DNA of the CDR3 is TGTGCCAGCAGTTACTTTGGGACTAGCCACGAGCAGTACTTC.

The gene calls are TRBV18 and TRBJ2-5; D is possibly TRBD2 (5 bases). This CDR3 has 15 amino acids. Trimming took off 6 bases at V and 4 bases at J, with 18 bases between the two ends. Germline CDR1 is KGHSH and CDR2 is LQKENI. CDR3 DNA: TGTGCCAGCTCCACAGCAGCGCGCAGCGGAGAGACCCAGTACTTC. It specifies CASSTAARSGETQYF. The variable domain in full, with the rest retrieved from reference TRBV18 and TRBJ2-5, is NAGVMQNPRHLVRRRGQEARLRCSPMKGHSHVYWYRQLPEEGLKFMVYLQKENIIDESGMPKERFSAEFPKEGPSILRIQQVVRGDSAAYFCASSTAARSGETQYFGPGTRLLVL.

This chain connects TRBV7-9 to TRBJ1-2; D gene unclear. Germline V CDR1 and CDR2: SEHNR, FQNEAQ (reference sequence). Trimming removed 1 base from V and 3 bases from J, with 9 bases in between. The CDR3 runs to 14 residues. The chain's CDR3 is CASSLGGLDYGYTF. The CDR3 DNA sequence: TGTGCCAGCAGCTTAGGAGGGCTAGACTATGGCTACACCTTC.

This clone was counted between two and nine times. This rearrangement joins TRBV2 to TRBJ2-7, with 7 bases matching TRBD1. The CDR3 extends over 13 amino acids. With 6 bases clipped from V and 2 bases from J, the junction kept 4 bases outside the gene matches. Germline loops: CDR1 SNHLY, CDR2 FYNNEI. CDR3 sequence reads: CASRRGQTYEQYF. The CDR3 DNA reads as TGTGCCAGCAGGAGGGGGCAGACCTACGAGCAGTACTTC.

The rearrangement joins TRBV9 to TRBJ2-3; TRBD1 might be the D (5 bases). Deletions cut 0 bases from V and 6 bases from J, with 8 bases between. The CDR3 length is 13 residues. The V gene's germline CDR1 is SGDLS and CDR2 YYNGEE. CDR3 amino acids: CASSVGGADTQYF. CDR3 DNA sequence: TGTGCCAGCAGCGTAGGTGGGGCGGATACGCAGTATTTT.

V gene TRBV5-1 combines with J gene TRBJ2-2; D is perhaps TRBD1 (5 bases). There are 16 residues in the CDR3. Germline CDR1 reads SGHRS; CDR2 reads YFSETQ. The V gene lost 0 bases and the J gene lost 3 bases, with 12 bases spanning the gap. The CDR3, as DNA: TGCGCCAGCAGCTTGGAAGGGGCCGCCTACACCGGGGAGCTGTTTTTT. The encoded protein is CASSLEGAAYTGELFF.

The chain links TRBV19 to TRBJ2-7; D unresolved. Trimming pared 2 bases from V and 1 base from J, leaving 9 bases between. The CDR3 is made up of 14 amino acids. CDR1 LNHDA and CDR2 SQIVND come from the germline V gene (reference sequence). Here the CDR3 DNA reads TGTGCCAGTAGTATAACCCAGGATTCCTACGAGCAGTACTTC. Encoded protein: CASSITQDSYEQYF. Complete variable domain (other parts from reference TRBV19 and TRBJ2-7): DGGITQSPKYLFRKEGQNVTLSCEQNLNHDAMYWYRQDPGQGLRLIYYSQIVNDFQKGDIAEGYSVSREKKESFPLTVTSAQKNPTAFYLCASSITQDSYEQYFGPGTRLTVT.

CDR3 residues: CASRFSGTVSYNEQFF. The CDR3 nucleotides are TGTGCCAGCAGATTTAGCGGGACGGTATCCTACAATGAGCAGTTCTTC. The genes are TRBV7-2 and TRBJ2-1; 8 nucleotides match TRBD2. In germline, CDR1 is SGHTA, CDR2 FQGNSA. Germline trimming cut 6 bases from V and 1 base from J; bases unmatched to any gene: 8. This CDR3 region has 16 residues.

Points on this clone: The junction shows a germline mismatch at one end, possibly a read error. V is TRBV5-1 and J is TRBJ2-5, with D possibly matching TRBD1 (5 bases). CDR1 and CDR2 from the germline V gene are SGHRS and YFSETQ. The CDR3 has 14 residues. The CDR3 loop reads CAGSLHTTGETQYF. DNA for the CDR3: TGCGCCGGCAGCTTGCATACTACAGGAGAGACCCAGTACTTC.

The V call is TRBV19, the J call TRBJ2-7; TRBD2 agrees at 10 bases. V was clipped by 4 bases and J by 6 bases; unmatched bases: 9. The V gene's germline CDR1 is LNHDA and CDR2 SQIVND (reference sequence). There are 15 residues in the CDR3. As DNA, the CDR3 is TGTGCCAGTAGTAGGCAGGAAGCGGGAGGGCTCGAGCAGTACTTC. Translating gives CASSRQEAGGLEQYF.

The CDR3 DNA sequence: TGCGCCAGCAGCCAGATGGGACTAGCGAGAGATACGCAGTATTTT. Its protein is CASSQMGLARDTQYF. J is TRBJ2-3 and V is TRBV4-1; TRBD2 matches at 10 bases. This CDR3 is built from 15 residues. Germline trimming cut 3 bases from V and 5 bases from J; bases unmatched to any gene: 5. The germline gives CDR1 MGHRA, CDR2 YSYEKL.

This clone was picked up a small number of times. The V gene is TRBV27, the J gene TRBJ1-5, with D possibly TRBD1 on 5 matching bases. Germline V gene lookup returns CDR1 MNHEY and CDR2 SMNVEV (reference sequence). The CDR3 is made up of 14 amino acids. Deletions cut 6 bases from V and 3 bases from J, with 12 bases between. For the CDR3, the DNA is TGTGCCAGCAGCCCGGGGGGGACCAATCAGCCCCAGCATTTT. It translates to CASSPGGTNQPQHF.

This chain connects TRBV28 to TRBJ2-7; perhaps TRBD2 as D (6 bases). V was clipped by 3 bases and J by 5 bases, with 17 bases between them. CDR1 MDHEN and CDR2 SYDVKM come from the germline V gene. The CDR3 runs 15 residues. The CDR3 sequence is CASSFYASGRDEQYF. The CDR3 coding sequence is TGTGCCAGCAGTTTTTACGCCAGCGGGCGGGACGAGCAGTACTTC.

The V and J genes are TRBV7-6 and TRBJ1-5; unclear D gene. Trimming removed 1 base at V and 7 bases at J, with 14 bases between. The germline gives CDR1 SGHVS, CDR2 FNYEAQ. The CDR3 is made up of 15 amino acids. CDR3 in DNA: TGTGCCAGCAGCTTAGGGTATGGGTCCGGGCAGCCCCAGCATTTT. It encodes CASSLGYGSGQPQHF.

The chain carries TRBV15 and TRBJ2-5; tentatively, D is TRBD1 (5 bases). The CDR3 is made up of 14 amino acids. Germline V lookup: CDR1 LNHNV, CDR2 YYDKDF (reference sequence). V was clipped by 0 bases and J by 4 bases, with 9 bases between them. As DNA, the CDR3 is TGTGCCACCAGCAGAGATCTAGGGGTAGAGACCCAGTACTTC. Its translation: CATSRDLGVETQYF.

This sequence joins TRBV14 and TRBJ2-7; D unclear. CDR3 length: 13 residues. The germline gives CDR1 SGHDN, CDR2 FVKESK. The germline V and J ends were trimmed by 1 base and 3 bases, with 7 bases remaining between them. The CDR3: CASSQATGYEQYF. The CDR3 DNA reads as TGTGCCAGCAGCCAAGCTACGGGCTACGAGCAGTACTTC.

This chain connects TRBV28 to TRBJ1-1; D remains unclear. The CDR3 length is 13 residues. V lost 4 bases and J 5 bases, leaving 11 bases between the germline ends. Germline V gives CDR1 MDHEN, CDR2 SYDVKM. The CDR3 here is CASSYLPRTEAFF. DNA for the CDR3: TGTGCCAGCAGTTACCTCCCTAGAACTGAAGCTTTCTTT. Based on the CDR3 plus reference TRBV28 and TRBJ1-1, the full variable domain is DVKVTQSSRYLVKRTGEKVFLECVQDMDHENMFWYRQDPGLGLRLIYFSYDVKMKEKGDIPEGYSVSREKKERFSLILESASTNQTSMYLCASSYLPRTEAFFGQGTRLTVV.

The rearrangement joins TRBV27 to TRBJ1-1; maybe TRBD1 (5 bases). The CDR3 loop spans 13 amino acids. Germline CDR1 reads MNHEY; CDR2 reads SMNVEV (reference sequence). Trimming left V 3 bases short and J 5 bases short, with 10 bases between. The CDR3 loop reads CASSFGGRTEAFF. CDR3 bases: TGTGCCAGCAGTTTTGGGGGGAGAACTGAAGCTTTCTTT.

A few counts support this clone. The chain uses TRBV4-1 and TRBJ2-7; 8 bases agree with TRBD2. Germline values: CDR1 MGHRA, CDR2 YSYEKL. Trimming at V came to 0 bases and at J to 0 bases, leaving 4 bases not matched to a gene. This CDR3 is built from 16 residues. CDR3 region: CASSQDFTSGSYEQYF. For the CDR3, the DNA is TGCGCCAGCAGCCAAGATTTTACTAGCGGCTCCTACGAGCAGTACTTC.

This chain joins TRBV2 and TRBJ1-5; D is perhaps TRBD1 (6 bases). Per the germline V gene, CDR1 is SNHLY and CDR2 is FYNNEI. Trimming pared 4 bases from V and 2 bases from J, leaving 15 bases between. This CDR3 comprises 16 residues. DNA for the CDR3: TGTGCCAGCAGTGTTCTGGAGGGGGGGGGCAATCAGCCCCAGCATTTT. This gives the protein CASSVLEGGGNQPQHF.